A selection of T cell receptor beta chains follows, all from one sample in a study of cytomegalovirus exposure and HLA in healthy donors. TCRdb's table, derived via immunoSEQ multiplex PCR, lists solely in-frame clones and lacks some. The profile shows 150,000 to 200,000 clones, nearly 70% of them singletons. Sample: PBMCs. These receptors originate from a man in his thirties or forties in good health and CMV-seropositive. Both conserved end residues are part of each CDR3.

j_call v_call cdr3_aa
TRBJ2-7 TRBV4-2 CASSQEAGESYEQYF
TRBJ2-7 TRBV10-3 CATREASRESGEQYF
TRBJ2-1 TRBV5-1 CASSLDSDSYNEQFF
TRBJ2-2 TRBV5-5 CASSLASGSNTGELFF
TRBJ2-7 TRBV5-5 CASSLAARVPTYEQYF
TRBJ2-1 TRBV6-4 CASSVRETNEQFF
TRBJ1-6 TRBV4-1 CASSQDWQSSYNSPLHF
TRBJ2-7 TRBV30 CALSNNYEQYF
TRBJ2-7 TRBV7-9 CASSLWPARGQSYEQYF
TRBJ2-5 TRBV6-1 CASSGRLAQETQYF
TRBJ1-1 TRBV5-6 CASSLQGAFKSEAFF
TRBJ2-1 TRBV13 CASSFVGQGRGYVGRFYNEQFF
TRBJ1-1 TRBV6-5 CASSQTGVRAFF
TRBJ1-1 TRBV2 CASSEVSPTGGTEAFF
TRBJ1-5 TRBV11-2 CASSLEDRGGQPQHF
TRBJ2-7 TRBV28 CASRSPPHGQGAMDF
TRBJ2-7 TRBV12-5 CASGSRAARNSYEQYF
TRBJ1-5 TRBV19 CASNFRQGNQPQHF